This TCR beta chain was sequenced in a study of liver allograft versus peripheral blood T cells. Study details: T cell receptor repertoires in transplanted livers were compared with those in recipients' peripheral blood.

The CDR3 loop spans 15 amino acids. The V gene's germline CDR1 is MDHEN and CDR2 SYDVKM. J was trimmed by 1 base and V by 4 bases; bases with no gene match: 4. Via MiXCR, TCRdb re-called the reads, giving one row per CDR3 protein. The sample lists 10,000 to 15,000 distinct CDR3 sequences, around 30% occurring once. This TCR was recovered from a human patient who had a liver transplant. The T cells may come from the graft donor. The V call is TRBV28, the J call TRBJ1-1, with 9 bases identical to TRBD1. The CDR3, as DNA: TGTGCCAGCAGTTGGGGGACAGGGCCGAACACTGAAGCTTTCTTT. Residues: CASSWGTGPNTEAFF.